This T cell receptor beta chain was sequenced for a study of human T cells and chemical hapten exposure. The wider study: Across samples, TCR yields varied, mostly owing to small differences in pooled library volumes. General study results and limits: Once DPC sensitization occurred, TCRs above 1 in 1000 frequency showed no change.

Per the study methods: Across samples, TCR counts had a median of roughly 98,000 and ranged from roughly 23,224 to 690,600. TCRdb analysed the RACE reads with MiXCR anew, one entry per CDR3 protein. TCRdb, not the authors, supplied the V and J calls. This sample yields around 47,000 distinct CDR3 sequences, of which about 3.5% are seen a single time; 5.6% belongs to the top ten. This CDR3 has 17 residues. The V end was cut by 0 bases, the J end by 4 bases, with 18 bases between. Germline values: CDR1 SNHLY, CDR2 FYNNEI. This clonotype was seen more than once but under ten times. Antigen unknown. Time point indicated: healthy volunteer bleed at 6 weeks. It was from unfractionated whole blood that total RNA was extracted.

Material for sequencing was whole blood. J is TRBJ1-2 and V is TRBV2; a possible D gene is TRBD1 (5 bases). The origin of this receptor is a human donor in good health. Some clones in this sample may be carry-over from other donors' samples. This chain's CDR3 is CASSEAGPSRAPYGYTF. The CDR3, as DNA: TGTGCCAGCAGTGAAGCGGGACCCAGCAGGGCCCCCTATGGCTACACCTTC.